Below are 11 T cell receptor beta chains sequenced from a single sample in a study of blood T cell repertoires in COVID-19. Repertoires were generated with immunoSEQ multiplex PCR, while TCRdb's copy carries only in-frame clones and drops some. Of some 80,000 clones in the sample, approximately 86% were seen once. Sequencing was done on a sample of peripheral blood. All receptors come from a human donor in a cohort sampled during active COVID-19.

The chain joins TRBV7-8 to TRBJ2-7; 8 nucleotides line up with TRBD2. CDR3 length: 18 amino acids. The V and J ends lost 0 bases and 0 bases, in that order; junction bases with no gene match: 10. Germline CDR1 is SGHVS and CDR2 is FQNEAQ. For the CDR3, the DNA is TGTGCCAGCAGCTTAGCGCTGGGGGTAGCGGGGAGCTCCTACGAGCAGTACTTC. It yields the protein CASSLALGVAGSSYEQYF.

This rearrangement joins TRBV10-3 to TRBJ2-3; 8 positions match TRBD2. This CDR3 comprises 16 residues. With 3 bases clipped from V and 6 bases from J, the junction kept 11 bases outside the gene matches. The germline CDR1 and CDR2 sequences are ENHRY and SYGVKD. This CDR3 reads CAISEGVAGSLDTQYF. In DNA, the CDR3 is TGTGCCATCAGTGAAGGGGTAGCGGGGTCATTGGATACGCAGTATTTT.

The chain is built from TRBV6-5 and TRBJ1-1; no clear D. Trimming shortened V by 0 bases and J by 8 bases, and 13 bases separated the two germline ends. The germline V gene has CDR1 MNHEY and CDR2 SVGAGI. CDR3 length: 14 residues. CDR3 in amino acids: CASSYSGVLAEAFF. DNA of the CDR3: TGTGCCAGCAGTTACTCCGGGGTACTTGCGGAAGCTTTCTTT.

V and J are TRBV6-2 or TRBV6-3 and TRBJ1-6; D ambiguous. The CDR3 is 16 amino acids. Germline V lookup: CDR1 MNHEY, CDR2 SVGEGT. The V and J ends lost 6 bases and 0 bases respectively, with 12 bases between them. CDR3 nucleotide sequence: TGTGCCAGCAGACCTATTCTCAGCTCCTATAATTCACCCCTCCACTTT. Translated: CASRPILSSYNSPLHF.

The chain uses TRBV7-3 and TRBJ2-7, with 9 bases aligning to TRBD2. The germline gives CDR1 SGHTA, CDR2 FQGTGA. The CDR3 length is 14 residues. The trim removed 2 bases at V and 2 bases at J, leaving 1 base unmatched. The chain's CDR3 is CASSLAGGPYEQYF. The CDR3 region has the DNA TGTGCCAGCAGCTTAGCGGGAGGGCCCTACGAGCAGTACTTC.

V gene TRBV4-1 combines with J gene TRBJ1-2; D gene uncertain. The CDR3 is 13 amino acids. Germline values: CDR1 MGHRA, CDR2 YSYEKL. Trimming shortened V by 1 base and J by 8 bases, and 11 bases separated the two germline ends. The CDR3 protein is CASSQGVSRGYTF. CDR3 nucleotides: TGCGCCAGCAGCCAAGGAGTGAGCCGGGGCTACACCTTC.

The J gene is TRBJ2-2, the V gene TRBV15; D not resolved. The CDR3 has 12 residues. Trimming took off 6 bases at V and 2 bases at J, with 4 bases between the two ends. Germline V gives CDR1 LNHNV, CDR2 YYDKDF (reference sequence). The CDR3 here is CATSINTGELFF. DNA of the CDR3: TGTGCCACCAGTATAAACACCGGGGAGCTGTTTTTT.

CDR3 bases: TGTGCCAGCAGCCCGACTCGGGATACGCAGTATTTT. As protein: CASSPTRDTQYF. J is TRBJ2-3 and V is TRBV7-3; the D is unclear. The germline V and J ends were trimmed by 5 bases and 6 bases, with 9 bases remaining between them. Germline CDR1 is SGHTA and CDR2 is FQGTGA. The CDR3 length is 12 residues. The full variable domain, rest sourced from reference TRBV7-3 and TRBJ2-3, is GAGVSQTPSNKVTEKGKYVELRCDPISGHTALYWYRQSLGQGPEFLIYFQGTGAADDSGLPNDRFFAVRPEGSVSTLKIQRTERGDSAVYLCASSPTRDTQYFGPGTRLTVL.

This clone has a count of ten or more. V and J are TRBV7-9 and TRBJ1-1, with 7 bases lining up with TRBD1. Germline V gene lookup returns CDR1 SEHNR and CDR2 FQNEAQ (reference sequence). The CDR3 is made up of 15 amino acids. Losses at the gene ends were 4 bases for V and 1 base for J; bases not matched to a gene: 6. CDR3 amino acids: CASSSHRGENTEAFF. As DNA, the CDR3 is TGTGCCAGCAGCTCCCACAGGGGTGAGAACACTGAAGCTTTCTTT.

This chain joins TRBV2 and TRBJ2-5, with TRBD1 identical over 7 bases. V lost 1 base and J lost 2; bases outside the gene matches: 1. Per germline, CDR1 SNHLY and CDR2 FYNNEI. This CDR3 is built from 14 residues. This CDR3 reads CASSEETGQETQYF. The CDR3 DNA reads as TGTGCCAGCAGTGAAGAGACAGGGCAAGAGACCCAGTACTTC.

This chain links TRBV7-2 with TRBJ2-2; perhaps TRBD2 as D (6 bases). Germline V gene data show CDR1 as SGHTA and CDR2 as FQGNSA. CDR3 length equals 15 residues. Trimming took 5 bases from V and 3 from J, leaving 13 bases between them. This CDR3 reads CASSPKSGHTGELFF. CDR3 coding DNA: TGTGCCAGCAGCCCAAAAAGCGGGCACACCGGGGAGCTGTTTTTT.